These 5 T cell receptor beta chains were sequenced from one sample in a study of cytomegalovirus exposure and HLA in healthy donors. The PCR contained 60 Vbeta and 13 Jbeta primers. The assay was immunoSEQ multiplex PCR, and TCRdb's table has in-frame clones only and misses some. In the table there are around 200,000 clones, about 77% of which are singletons. Sequenced input: PBMCs. The receptor source for this set is a man between 25 and 39 years old in good health and CMV-seropositive.

Comment on this clone: Relative to the germline gene, one junction end is altered; a read error may explain this. The chain carries TRBV7-9 and TRBJ1-5, with 10 bases identical to TRBD1. The CDR3 loop spans 16 amino acids. CDR1 and CDR2 from the germline V gene are SEHNR and FQNEAQ (reference sequence). The chain's CDR3 is CSSSFFGRTGGQPQHF. In DNA form, the CDR3 reads TGTTCCAGCAGCTTTTTCGGTCGGACAGGGGGGCAGCCCCAGCATTTT. The full variable domain, completed using reference TRBV7-9 and TRBJ1-5, is DTGVSQNPRHKITKRGQNVTFRCDPISEHNRLYWYRQTLGQGPEFLTYFQNEAQLEKSRLLSDRFSAERPKGSFSTLEIQRTEQGDSAMYLCSSSFFGRTGGQPQHFGDGTRLSIL.

This rearrangement joins TRBV5-4 to TRBJ2-2, with TRBD1 matching 9 bases. CDR3 length: 16 amino acids. Germline CDR1 and CDR2: SGHNT and YYREEE (reference sequence). V lost 1 base and J lost 1; bases outside the gene matches: 2. The CDR3 is CASSLSGQGNTGELFF. CDR3 coding DNA: TGTGCCAGCAGCTTGTCGGGACAGGGGAACACCGGGGAGCTGTTTTTT.

This rearrangement joins TRBV5-1 to TRBJ1-4; unclear D gene. The V end was cut by 5 bases, the J end by 7 bases, with 12 bases between. This CDR3 comprises 13 residues. Germline V gene data show CDR1 as SGHRS and CDR2 as YFSETQ. CDR3 nucleotide sequence: TGCGCCAGCAGAGGCTTAGAGGGTGAAAAACTGTTTTTT. Its protein product is CASRGLEGEKLFF.

The gene calls are TRBV4-3 and TRBJ2-5; tentative D call: TRBD1 (6 bases). Trimming shortened V by 3 bases and J by 5 bases, and 16 bases separated the two germline ends. CDR1 LGHNA and CDR2 YSLEER come from the germline V gene. This CDR3 has 15 residues. This chain's CDR3 is CASSHCTGIRETQYF. DNA of the CDR3: TGCGCCAGCAGCCACTGTACAGGGATCCGCGAGACCCAGTACTTC.

This clone was seen a handful of times. The chain has TRBV7-3 and TRBJ1-2; 12 bases line up with TRBD1. V lost 5 bases, J lost 13 bases, and 5 bases stayed unmatched. This CDR3 is built from 12 residues. The germline CDR1 and CDR2 sequences are SGHTA and FQGTGA. CDR3 residues: CASSLSGQGATF. The CDR3, as DNA: TGTGCCAGCAGCCTTTCGGGACAGGGGGCCACCTTC.